Sequencing of this T cell receptor (beta chain) was carried out in a study of blood T cells in healthy people across ages. General observations from the study: Older age coincided with a roughly linear decline in TCR beta diversity per million T cells.

A second 7 to 11 cycle PCR used barcoded and J-beta primers. MiXCR, run by TCRdb on the 5' RACE reads, gives a single entry per CDR3 protein. The sample has approximately 900,000 distinct CDR3 sequences; roughly 50% are singletons. Of note for this clonotype: Its matching antigen is unknown.

Sequenced: blood. The TCR was taken from a young man in good health.

The CDR3 loop is CAISKQGNYNEQFF. DNA of the CDR3: TGTGCCATCTCCAAACAGGGTAACTACAATGAGCAGTTCTTC. This sequence joins TRBV10-3 and TRBJ2-1; D possibly corresponds to TRBD1 (6 bases). This CDR3 region has 14 residues. Germline lookup yields CDR1 ENHRY and CDR2 SYGVKD. The V gene lost 8 bases and the J gene lost 3 bases, with 14 bases spanning the gap.